This paragraph reports one TCR beta chain. This receptor's antigen is unknown. It has no much larger one-base neighbor in the sample; base qualities were not kept. V is pared back by 4 bases and J by 1 base, with 12 bases lying between the germline termini. The CDR3 has 15 amino acids, counting the end cysteine and phenylalanine. The entry retains the CDR3 DNA only, 45 bases that are in frame from base 1. The germline V gene specifies ENHRY as CDR1 and SYGVKD as CDR2. This record comes from a study of blood T cell repertoires in COVID-19 (dated by TCRdb to about 2020). About the full investigation: Samples covering the acute and convalescent phases of COVID-19 were provided by collaborators in the United States, Italy and Spain. The prospective study material was composed of cDNA or gDNA derived from T cells, B-cell-depleted T cells, or PBMCs. The dataset comprised deeply sampled blood TCRbeta repertoires from subjects exposed to, actively infected with, or recovered from COVID-19. The repertoires were released in a freely available public database intended as a resource for research on the immune response to SARS-CoV-2. Samples came from the ongoing ImmuneRACE study (first 160 participants) plus 1,254 subjects from 6 global collaborators. Nearly every sample came with metadata listing a de-identified subject ID, COVID-19 status, age in years and sex. Where available, HLA class I and class II types were taken from metadata supplied by the sample provider and were not determined by assay-based typing.

In the prospective study, participants were 18 to 89 years old, resided in 25 or so geographic areas of the United States, and were enrolled through a virtual design. In the prospective study, participants were assigned to cohorts based on the clinical history participants reported in a screening survey and a study questionnaire. ImmuneRACE Cohort 3 recovered participants were defined by two consecutive negative NP/OP PCR tests, healthcare professional clearance, or symptom resolution. Mobile phlebotomists in the prospective study collected whole blood, serum and a nasopharyngeal or oropharyngeal swab from every participant. Participants in the prospective study had the option to provide additional blood draws and questionnaires over a roughly two-month period. Before DNA extraction, prospective study blood samples were shipped either frozen or at room temperature. The study at large found these results: The quantity of clinical and demographic metadata differed by source and by participant and was supplied without curation.

TCRbeta CDR3 regions were amplified from genomic DNA by means of the immunoSEQ Assay, a bias-controlled multiplex PCR. Per the authors' processing: Within the assay, amplification of reference gene primers was used to estimate how many nucleated cells each sample contained. To quantify the absolute abundance of each unique TCRbeta CDR3 rearrangement, sequence reads were collapsed and filtered. For each sample, productive Simpson clonality was calculated as the square root of Simpson's diversity index over productive rearrangements. Not all clones reach the TCRdb copy of this immuneACCESS table, which keeps in-frame sequences only. Checked studies attribute under half of the gap to unresolved V genes and leave the rest unexplained. V, J and clone size reflect that table, while D and trimming were determined from the DNA. For this sample the table gives 150,000 or so clones, of which around four fifths were detected only once. Approximately 8.4% of the sample rests with the top ten.

Rearrangement joined TRBV10-3 to TRBJ2-3; 6 matching bases give a weak D call of TRBD2. The sequencing sample was made of PBMCs or T cells enriched from blood (not recorded which). The receptor was derived from a woman between 50 and 59 years old who had recovered from COVID-19. The encoded CDR3 is CAISVSGERTDTQYF. The sequenced DNA: TGTGCCATCAGTGTCTCGGGGGAGCGCACAGATACGCAGTATTTT.